This T cell receptor (beta chain) came from a study of cytomegalovirus exposure and HLA in healthy donors. Regarding the study as a whole: There were three CMV-associated chains whose specificity for CMV antigens was confirmed in vitro. A later analysis linked some 18,000 TCR beta sequences to HLA alleles at 0.05 false discovery rate. While the bulk of TCR sequences proved rare, some public TCRs turned up in many donors.

With respect to this clone: Its antigen is not identified.

The PCR was carried out with 60 Vbeta primers and 13 Jbeta primers. The data were produced by immunoSEQ multiplex PCR, yet TCRdb's version contains in-frame clones alone and is incomplete. Of about 150,000 clones in the sample, more than 75% were seen once. This sequence was found in a woman in her forties in good health and CMV-seropositive. The source material was PBMCs.

This CDR3 is CASSDRGTGRYGYTF. DNA of the CDR3: TGTGCCAGCAGTGACAGAGGGACAGGGAGATATGGCTACACCTTC. The chain joins TRBV25-1 to TRBJ1-2, with 9 positions matching TRBD1. The CDR3 loop spans 15 amino acids. Looked up from germline, CDR1 is MGHDK and CDR2 is SYGVNS. The V gene end was trimmed by 3 bases and the J gene end by 5 bases; junction bases not matched to a gene: 7.